This T cell receptor (beta chain) appears in the sequencing data of a study of T cell therapy after organ transplantation. Study-wide background: Two of the ten patients were classed as nonresponders.

The length of the CDR3 is 13 residues. V was clipped by 6 bases and J by 6 bases, with 15 bases between them. Looked up from germline, CDR1 is MNHEY and CDR2 is SMNVEV (reference sequence). Study observations and caveats: Endogenous clonotypes not in therapy products appeared after therapy alongside transferred ones. Confounding by concurrent antirejection or antiviral medications was not assessed. CD8 clonality fold change after therapy inversely tracked pretherapy clonality.

In regard to this clone: The antigen is undetermined.

Profiling relied on immunoSEQ multiplex PCR, and the TCRdb table lists in-frame clones only, not all of them. The data hold about 1,500 clones, with approximately 72% observed a single time. Time point defined: 20-29 weeks after completion of therapy. This TCR was sampled from a human patient who had received a solid organ transplant and had CMV disease. Some T cells may be provided by the graft donor. The sample here was CD8+ T cells from blood, taken after autologous CMV-specific T cell therapy. The J gene is TRBJ2-7, the V gene TRBV27; D tentatively fits TRBD1 or TRBD2 (5 bases each). The CDR3 reads CASRIRGAGEQYF. The CDR3 DNA is TGTGCCAGCAGAATCAGAGGGGCTGGCGAGCAGTACTTC.